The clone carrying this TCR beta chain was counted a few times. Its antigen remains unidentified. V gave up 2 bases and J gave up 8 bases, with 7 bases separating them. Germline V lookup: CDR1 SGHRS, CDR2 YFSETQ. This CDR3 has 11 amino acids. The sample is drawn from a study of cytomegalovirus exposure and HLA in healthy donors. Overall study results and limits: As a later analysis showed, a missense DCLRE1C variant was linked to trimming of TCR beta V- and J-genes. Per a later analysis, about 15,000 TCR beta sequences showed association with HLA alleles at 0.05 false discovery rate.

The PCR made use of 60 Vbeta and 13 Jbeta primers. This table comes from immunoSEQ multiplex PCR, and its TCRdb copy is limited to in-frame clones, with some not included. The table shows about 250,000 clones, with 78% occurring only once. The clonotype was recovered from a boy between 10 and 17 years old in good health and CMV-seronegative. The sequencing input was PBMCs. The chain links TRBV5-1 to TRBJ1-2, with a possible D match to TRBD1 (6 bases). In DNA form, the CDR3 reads TGCGCCAGCAGCTTTGGGGGCGGCTACACCTTC. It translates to CASSFGGGYTF.